The text below deals with one T cell receptor (beta chain). This sample was taken from a study of shared clonotypes between healthy human individuals. The CDR3 is made up of 15 amino acids. The V end lost 5 bases, the J end lost 5 bases, and 18 bases lay between the germline ends. Germline V gene sequence: CDR1 MNHEY, CDR2 SMNVEV (reference sequence). Measured with immunoSEQ multiplex PCR; TCRdb has only the in-frame clones, and not every one. The repertoire holds 630,000 or so clones, with roughly 98% as singletons. Naive CD8 cells were CD45RO-negative, positively selected for CCR7, excluding terminally differentiated effector memory CD45RA+ cells. Those who donated, Caucasian adults without exception, all lived in Nashville, Tennessee.

V gene TRBV27 combines with J gene TRBJ2-5; D is possibly TRBD2 (6 bases). The clonotype was recovered from a man aged 25 to 40 in good health. Source material: naive CD8+ T cells sorted from blood. The CDR3 loop is CASSIWPGAGETQYF. The CDR3 DNA reads TGTGCCAGCAGTATTTGGCCCGGGGCGGGGGAGACCCAGTACTTC.